The present entry profiles one T cell receptor (beta chain) with its context. Its antigen remains unidentified. This sample is part of a study of long-term antiretroviral therapy in people with HIV. Study conclusions and caveats: Within the repertoire, clones expanded before ART were dominant at all time points.

This was the immunoSEQ v3.0 assay at survey level. Researchers set sequencing to target about 35,000-55,000 T-cell genomes per sample. Using immunoSEQ multiplex PCR, the repertoire was profiled, and TCRdb retains in-frame clones only, with some absent. The sample lists some 30,000 clones, around 90% seen once, with around 4.4% in the top ten. Per donor, at least one pre-ART and at least two post-ART PBMC samples were obtained. The origin of this receptor is a woman between 40 and 50 years old with HIV. This specimen consisted of unsorted PBMCs, obtained around 5 years after starting antiretroviral therapy.

The CDR3 region is CASSLHNYGYTF. As DNA, the CDR3 is TGTGCCAGCAGCTTACATAACTATGGCTACACCTTC. The J gene is TRBJ1-2, the V gene TRBV11-3; unclear D gene. This CDR3 spans 12 amino acids. Germline V gene data show CDR1 as SGHNT and CDR2 as YENEEA. With 2 bases removed from V and 1 base from J, the gap between germline ends came to 2 bases.